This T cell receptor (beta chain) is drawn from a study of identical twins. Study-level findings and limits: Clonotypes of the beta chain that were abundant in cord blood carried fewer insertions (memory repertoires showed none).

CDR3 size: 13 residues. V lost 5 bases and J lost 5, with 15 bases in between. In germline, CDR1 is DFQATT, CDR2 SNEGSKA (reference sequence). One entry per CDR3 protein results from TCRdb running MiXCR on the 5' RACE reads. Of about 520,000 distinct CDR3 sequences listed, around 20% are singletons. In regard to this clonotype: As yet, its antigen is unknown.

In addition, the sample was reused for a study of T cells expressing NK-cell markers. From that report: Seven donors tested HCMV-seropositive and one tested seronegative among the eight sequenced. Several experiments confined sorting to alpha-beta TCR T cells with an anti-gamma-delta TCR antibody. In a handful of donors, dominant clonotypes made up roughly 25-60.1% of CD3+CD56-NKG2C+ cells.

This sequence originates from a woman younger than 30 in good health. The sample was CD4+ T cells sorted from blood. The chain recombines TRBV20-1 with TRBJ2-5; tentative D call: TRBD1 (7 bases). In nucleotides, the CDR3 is TGCAGTGCTGGCAGGGGGACTGGGGAGACCCAGTACTTC. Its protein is CSAGRGTGETQYF.